This is a list of T cell receptor beta chains from one sample in a study of beta chain features in type 1 diabetes. The assay was immunoSEQ multiplex PCR, and TCRdb's table has in-frame clones only and misses some. This table holds hundreds of thousands of clones, 10% to 15% found once. What was sequenced was naive CD4+ T cells from blood. The source is a man between 18 and 35 years old in good health. Each CDR3 is given with its conserved first and last residue. Fields, in order: V gene, clone size, D gene, J gene, CDR3 DNA, CDR3 protein. D genes are given only for firm matches. Not every row has a clone size; where given, it reads once, few, many or a size class.

TRBV11-2	-	TRBD2	TRBJ2-6	TGTGCCAGCAGCTTACTGGGACTAGCGACTGGGGCCAACGTCCTGACTTTC	CASSLLGLATGANVLTF
TRBV21-1	-	-	TRBJ2-7	TGTGCCAGCAGCAGAACTACAGGGGGTCTGGACGAGCAGTACTTC	CASSRTTGGLDEQYF
TRBV4-2	-	TRBD1	TRBJ1-5	TGTGCCAGCAGCGGGACAGGGACTGATATGGGCAATCAGCCCCAGCATTTT	CASSGTGTDMGNQPQHF
TRBV7-6	-	TRBD1	TRBJ2-7	TGTGCCAGCAGCTTCACAGGGGGGTACGAGCAGTACTTC	CASSFTGGYEQYF
TRBV7-9	few	-	TRBJ1-2	TGTGCCAGCAGCTTAGCGCGGGACGCCCCTGGCTACACCTTC	CASSLARDAPGYTF
TRBV11-1	-	-	TRBJ2-5	TGTGCCAGCAGCCCTGGGACTCACTACCAAGAGACCCAGTACTTC	CASSPGTHYQETQYF
TRBV19	-	-	TRBJ2-3	TGTGCCAGTAAACCGGGACAAAGAGATACGCAGTATTTT	CASKPGQRDTQYF
TRBV5-4	few	-	TRBJ2-2	TGTGCCAGCAGCTTGGATGGGGCTGACACCGGGGAGCTGTTTTTT	CASSLDGADTGELFF
TRBV7-9	-	TRBD1	TRBJ2-7	TGTGCCAGCAGCCCGCTAGTCGGGACAGAATACGAGCAGTACTTC	CASSPLVGTEYEQYF
TRBV2	-	TRBD2	TRBJ2-5	TGTGCCAGCAGTCGGGGGGACTACCAAGAGACCCAGTACTTC	CASSRGDYQETQYF
TRBV7-9	few	-	TRBJ1-1	TGTGCCAGCAGCTTAGCGTGGGGCACGTCAGCTTTCTTT	CASSLAWGTSAFF
TRBV5-1	few	TRBD1	TRBJ1-4	TGCGCCAGCAGTACGGGACAGGGGAGTGAAAAACTGTTTTTT	CASSTGQGSEKLFF
TRBV7-9	-	-	TRBJ2-1	TGTGCCAGCAGCTTGTTTGCGAGCTCCTACAATGAGCAGTTCTTC	CASSLFASSYNEQFF